The entry below describes one TCR beta chain. Its target is not known. This record belongs to a study of OX40 agonist ivuxolimab in advanced cancers. Regarding the study as a whole: Expanded clones were, on average, more numerous in CD8+ T cells than in CD4+. CD4+ and CD8+ blood T cells expanded clonally by week 6 at 0.1 to 3.0 mg/kg.

Autoimmune disease history or systemic immunosuppression led to patient exclusion. Data came from immunoSEQ multiplex PCR; TCRdb stores just in-frame clones and leaves some out. This table holds roughly 100,000 clones, around 82% found once. The TCR originated in an adult with an advanced solid tumor such as melanoma, head and neck, liver or kidney cancer. Sequenced here: CD4+ or CD8+ T cells sorted from blood, sampled in a trial of the OX40 agonist ivuxolimab.

This CDR3 reads CASSRGTGLTYEQYF. CDR3 sequence (DNA): TGTGCCAGCAGCAGGGGGACAGGCCTAACCTACGAGCAGTACTTC. This rearrangement joins TRBV11-1 to TRBJ2-7, with 8 bases matching TRBD1. The J segment lost 2 bases and the V segment lost 5 bases, leaving 8 bases of the junction unmatched. The CDR3 runs 15 residues. Germline V gene lookup returns CDR1 SGHAT and CDR2 FQDESV (reference sequence).